These 10 T cell receptor beta chains were all obtained from the same sample, sequenced in a study of shared clonotypes between healthy human individuals. Data came from immunoSEQ multiplex PCR; TCRdb stores just in-frame clones and leaves some out. The sample has about 990,000 clones; about 84% are singletons. Sequenced material: memory CD4+ T cells from PBMCs. Subset: CD45RA-negative fraction. The origin of the receptors is a man between 18 and 35 years old in good health. Some clones in this sample may be carry-over from other donors' samples.

For the CDR3, the DNA is TGCGCCAGCAGCTTGGCGGAACAGGGTATGGAGCAGTTCTTC. Its protein product is CASSLAEQGMEQFF. V usage is TRBV5-1 and J usage is TRBJ2-1; D possibly corresponds to TRBD1 (6 bases). CDR1 and CDR2 (germline): SGHRS, YFSETQ. The CDR3 is 14 amino acids. V lost 0 bases to trimming and J lost 10 bases, with 14 bases between them.

This clone was seen just once. The V call is TRBV19, the J call TRBJ1-4; D not certain. The CDR3 has 18 amino acids. The germline V gene has CDR1 LNHDA and CDR2 SQIVND (reference sequence). Trimming shortened V by 4 bases and J by 6 bases, and 24 bases separated the two germline ends. As DNA, the CDR3 is TGTGCCAGTAGTACCTCGCAAGATCCGCGCTCAGGCTATGAAAAACTGTTTTTT. It yields the protein CASSTSQDPRSGYEKLFF.

For the CDR3, the DNA is TGTGCCTGGAGTGGTTTGAGGAGCACAGATACGCAGTATTTT. It is translated as CAWSGLRSTDTQYF. The gene calls are TRBV30 and TRBJ2-3; D uncertain. The CDR3 spans 14 residues. Looked up from germline, CDR1 is GTSNPN and CDR2 is SVGIG (reference sequence). V shed 1 base and J shed 0 bases, with 8 bases lying between them.

The V gene is TRBV4-1, the J gene TRBJ2-6; 10 nucleotides align to TRBD1. Germline V gene data show CDR1 as MGHRA and CDR2 as YSYEKL. This CDR3 is built from 18 residues. The V gene end was trimmed by 1 base and the J gene end by 4 bases; junction bases not matched to a gene: 7. The CDR3, as DNA: TGCGCCAGCAGCCAAGGGACAGGGGGGACCCTCGGGGCCAACGTCCTGACTTTC. Protein: CASSQGTGGTLGANVLTF.

This clone has at least ten counts. In DNA, the CDR3 is TGTGCCAGTAGTATGACTAGCGGGTCCTCCTACGAGCAGTACTTC. Translation: CASSMTSGSSYEQYF. The genes are TRBV19 and TRBJ2-7; 10 nucleotides match TRBD2. This CDR3 has 15 residues. With 3 bases clipped from V and 0 bases from J, the junction kept 2 bases outside the gene matches. Germline V CDR1 and CDR2: LNHDA, SQIVND (reference sequence).

The chain is built from TRBV28 and TRBJ2-4, with 7 bases aligning to TRBD1. The CDR3 spans 14 residues. The J segment lost 11 bases and the V segment lost 8 bases, leaving 15 bases of the junction unmatched. The germline V gene encodes CDR1 MDHEN and CDR2 SYDVKM. The CDR3 spells CASDRGGRGAVQYF. The CDR3 DNA is TGTGCCAGCGATAGAGGGGGCCGAGGGGCTGTTCAGTACTTC.

The chain is built from TRBV5-1 and TRBJ2-6; the D is unclear. The CDR3 runs to 15 residues. V lost 4 bases and J 0 bases, leaving 8 bases between the germline ends. Germline CDR1 SGHRS, CDR2 YFSETQ. The CDR3 is CASSRLGSGANVLTF. CDR3 sequence (DNA): TGCGCCAGCAGCAGATTAGGCTCTGGGGCCAACGTCCTGACTTTC.

The table lists this clone with a few counts. This may be a read error, as it is one base from a much larger clone. This CDR3 is also generated by other DNA sequences in the sample. V and J are TRBV28 and TRBJ1-2, with D perhaps matching TRBD1 (5 bases). Germline CDR1 and CDR2: MDHEN and SYDVKM. Between the trimmed V and J ends, which lost 2 bases and 2 bases, there was a span of 6 bases. The CDR3 runs 13 residues. Here the CDR3 reads CASSLGGNYGYTF. The CDR3 bases are TGTGCCAGCAGTTTAGGGGGAAACTATGGCTACACCTTC.

As regards this clone: A single base separates this from a much larger clone, so it may be a read error. Other DNA sequences in this specimen translate into the identical CDR3. J is TRBJ2-5 and V is TRBV29-1, with D possibly being TRBD2 (6 bases). The assigned J gene may be wrong: the sequence end matches TRBJ2-7 better. Germline assignment: CDR1 SQVTM and CDR2 ANQGSEA. This CDR3 comprises 14 residues. The CDR3 DNA reads TGCAGCGCTTCCGTAGGACTAAATTCCTACGAGCAGTACTTC. It is translated as CSASVGLNSYEQYF.

The chain employs TRBV18 and TRBJ2-4; 9 nucleotides align to TRBD1. This CDR3 has 15 amino acids. Germline lookup yields CDR1 KGHSH and CDR2 LQKENI. V shed 6 bases and J 7 bases; nucleotides not matched to a gene: 10. CDR3 residues: CASSHGTGLENIQYF. The CDR3 nucleotides read TGTGCCAGCTCCCACGGGACAGGGCTCGAGAACATTCAGTACTTC.